This TCR beta chain was captured in a study of beta chain features in type 1 diabetes. In the study overall: Patients looked much like healthy donors when it came to age, gender and cell yields. In all, some 110 million sorted cells from all samples were analyzed.

Concerning this clone: The antigen is not known.

Reverse transcription of all isolated RNA meant that expressed TCRB transcripts were sequenced. Data came from immunoSEQ multiplex PCR; TCRdb stores just in-frame clones and leaves some out. The data show 350,000 or so clones, 20% seen once. Whole-study results and caveats: TCRB CDR3s were moderately but significantly shorter in Type 1 diabetes patients in all four CD4+ subsets. Sampled from patients, naive, central memory and Treg TCRB repertoires appeared more similar than those sampled from healthy donors.

Germline CDR1 and CDR2: SGHRS and YFSETQ. V shed 4 bases, J shed 6 bases, and the junction held 6 bases outside the gene matches. The CDR3 is 15 residues long. The specimen sequenced was naive CD4+ T cells from blood. The V call is TRBV5-1, the J call TRBJ2-1; 11 nucleotides align to TRBD2. This receptor was identified in a woman under 30 in good health. This CDR3 reads CASSTTSGSVNEQFF. DNA of the CDR3: TGCGCCAGCAGCACCACTAGCGGGAGTGTCAATGAGCAGTTCTTC.